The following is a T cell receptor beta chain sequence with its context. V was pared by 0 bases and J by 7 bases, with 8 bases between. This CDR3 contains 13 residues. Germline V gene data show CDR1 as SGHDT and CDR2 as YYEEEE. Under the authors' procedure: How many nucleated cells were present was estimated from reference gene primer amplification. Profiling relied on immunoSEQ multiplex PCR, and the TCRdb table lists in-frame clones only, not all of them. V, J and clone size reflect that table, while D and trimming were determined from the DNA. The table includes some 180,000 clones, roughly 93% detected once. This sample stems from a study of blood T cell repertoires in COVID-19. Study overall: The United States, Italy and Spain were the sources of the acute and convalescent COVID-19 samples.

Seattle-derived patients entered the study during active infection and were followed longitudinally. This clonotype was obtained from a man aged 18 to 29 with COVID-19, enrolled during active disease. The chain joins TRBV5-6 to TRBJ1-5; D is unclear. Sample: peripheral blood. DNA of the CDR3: TGTGCCAGCAGCTTGGGCGGGATCCAGCCCCAGCATTTT. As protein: CASSLGGIQPQHF.